The T cell receptor beta chain under discussion was sequenced for a study of shared clonotypes between healthy human individuals. Study background: CD4 naive cells filled three plates per donor, CD4 memory three, CD8 naive two and CD8 memory one.

Whole-study findings and limits: Among four donors, about 5% of naive CD4 clonotypes were found in common.

With regard to this clone: The antigen is undetermined.

Every immunoSEQ plate was one replicate of a subset's evenly spread DNA. Assay used: immunoSEQ multiplex PCR; TCRdb lists only in-frame clones, some missing. The data contain some 1.4 million clones, 95% to 97% of them singletons. There are 17 residues in the CDR3. Germline CDR1 reads MDHEN; CDR2 reads SYDVKM. V trimming: 6 bases; J trimming: 1 base; junction bases outside the gene matches: 12. The chain is built from TRBV28 and TRBJ2-7; TRBD2 agrees at 10 bases. The receptor was derived from a man in his thirties or forties in good health. Sequenced: naive CD4+ T cells sorted from blood. As for subset: CD45RA+ positively selected. CDR3 sequence reads: CASRTTSGLGPSYEQYF. CDR3 DNA: TGTGCCAGCAGGACGACTAGCGGGTTAGGCCCATCCTACGAGCAGTACTTC.